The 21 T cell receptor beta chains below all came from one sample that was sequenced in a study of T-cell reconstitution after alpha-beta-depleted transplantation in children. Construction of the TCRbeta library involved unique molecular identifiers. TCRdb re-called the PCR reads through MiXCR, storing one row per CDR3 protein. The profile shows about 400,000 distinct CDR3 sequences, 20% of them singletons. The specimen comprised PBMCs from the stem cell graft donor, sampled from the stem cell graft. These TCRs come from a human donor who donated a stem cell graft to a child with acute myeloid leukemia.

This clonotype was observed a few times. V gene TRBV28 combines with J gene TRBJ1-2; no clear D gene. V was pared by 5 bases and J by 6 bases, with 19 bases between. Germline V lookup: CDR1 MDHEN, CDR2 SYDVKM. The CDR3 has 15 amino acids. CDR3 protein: CASSTPARRKNGYTF. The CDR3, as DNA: TGTGCCAGCAGTACCCCCGCGAGGAGGAAGAATGGCTACACCTTC.

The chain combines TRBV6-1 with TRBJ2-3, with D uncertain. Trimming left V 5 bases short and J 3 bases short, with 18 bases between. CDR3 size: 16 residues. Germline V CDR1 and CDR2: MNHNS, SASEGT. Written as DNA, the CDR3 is TGTGCCAGCAGTAAACCTTCTTCGGAACCGACAGATACGCAGTATTTT. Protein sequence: CASSKPSSEPTDTQYF.

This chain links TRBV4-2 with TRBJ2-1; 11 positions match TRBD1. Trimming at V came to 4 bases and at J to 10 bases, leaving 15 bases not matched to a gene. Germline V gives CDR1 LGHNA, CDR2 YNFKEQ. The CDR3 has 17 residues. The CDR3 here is CASSPEADRGRFREQFF. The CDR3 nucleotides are TGTGCCAGCAGCCCAGAAGCGGACAGGGGGCGGTTTCGGGAGCAGTTCTTC.

For the CDR3, the DNA is TGTGCCACCAGTGTGGGGGAAGCTTTCTTT. Its translation: CATSVGEAFF. This chain links TRBV24-1 with TRBJ1-1; no firm D call. Germline V lookup: CDR1 KGHDR, CDR2 SFDVKD. The CDR3 length is 10 residues. V dropped 5 bases and J dropped 8 bases, with 5 bases sitting between them.

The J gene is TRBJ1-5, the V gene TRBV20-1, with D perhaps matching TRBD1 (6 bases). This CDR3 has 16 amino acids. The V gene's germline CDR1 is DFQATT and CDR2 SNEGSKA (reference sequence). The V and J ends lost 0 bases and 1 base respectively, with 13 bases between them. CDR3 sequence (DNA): TGCAGTGCTAGAGATGCCCACCAGGGGAGCAATCAGCCCCAGCATTTT. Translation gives CSARDAHQGSNQPQHF.

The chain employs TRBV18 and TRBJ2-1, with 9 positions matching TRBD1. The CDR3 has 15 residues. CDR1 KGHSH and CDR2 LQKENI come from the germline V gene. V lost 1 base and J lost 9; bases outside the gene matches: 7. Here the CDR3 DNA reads TGTGCCAGCTCACCACTGGGACAGGGATTGGGTGAGCAGTTCTTC. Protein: CASSPLGQGLGEQFF.

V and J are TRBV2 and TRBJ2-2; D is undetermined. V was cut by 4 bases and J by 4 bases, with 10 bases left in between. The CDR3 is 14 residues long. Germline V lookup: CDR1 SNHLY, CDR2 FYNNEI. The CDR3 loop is CASSGAVTTGELFF. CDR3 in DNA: TGTGCCAGCAGTGGCGCGGTAACCACCGGGGAGCTGTTTTTT.

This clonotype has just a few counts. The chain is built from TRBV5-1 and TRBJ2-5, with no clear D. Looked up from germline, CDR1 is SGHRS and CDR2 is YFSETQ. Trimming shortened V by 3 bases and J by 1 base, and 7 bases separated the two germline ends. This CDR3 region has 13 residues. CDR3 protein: CASSSPLQETQYF. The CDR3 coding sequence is TGCGCCAGCAGCTCTCCTCTCCAAGAGACCCAGTACTTC.

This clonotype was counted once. The CDR3 region is CASKKFYEQYF. The CDR3 DNA follows: TGTGCCAGTAAAAAATTCTACGAGCAGTACTTC. The chain combines TRBV28 with TRBJ2-7; D not certain. The CDR3 spans 11 residues. V dropped 9 bases and J dropped 3 bases, with 9 bases sitting between them. Germline V gene sequence: CDR1 MDHEN, CDR2 SYDVKM.

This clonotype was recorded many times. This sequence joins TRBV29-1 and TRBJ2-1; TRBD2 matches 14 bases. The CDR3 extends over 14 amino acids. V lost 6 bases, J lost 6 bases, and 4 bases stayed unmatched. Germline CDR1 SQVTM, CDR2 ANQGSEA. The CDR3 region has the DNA TGCAGCGTGGGGACTAGCGGGAGTGGCAATGAGCAGTTCTTC. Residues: CSVGTSGSGNEQFF.

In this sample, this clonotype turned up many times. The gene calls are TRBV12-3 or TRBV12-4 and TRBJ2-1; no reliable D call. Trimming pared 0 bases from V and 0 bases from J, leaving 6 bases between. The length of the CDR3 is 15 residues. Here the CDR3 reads CASSLARSSYNEQFF. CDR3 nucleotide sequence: TGTGCCAGCAGTTTAGCACGGTCCTCCTACAATGAGCAGTTCTTC.

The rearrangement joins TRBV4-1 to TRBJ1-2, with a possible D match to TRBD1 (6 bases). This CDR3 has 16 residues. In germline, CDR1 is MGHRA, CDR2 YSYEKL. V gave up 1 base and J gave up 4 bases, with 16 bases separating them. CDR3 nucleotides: TGCGCCAGCAGCCAAGGAGGGTCAGGGGCCCTCTATGGCTACACCTTC. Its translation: CASSQGGSGALYGYTF.

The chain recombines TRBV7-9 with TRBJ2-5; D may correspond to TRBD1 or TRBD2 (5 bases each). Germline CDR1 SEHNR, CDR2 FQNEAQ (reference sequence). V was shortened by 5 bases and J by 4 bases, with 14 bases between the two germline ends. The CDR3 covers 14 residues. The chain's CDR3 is CASSRAGGLETQYF. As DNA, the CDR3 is TGTGCCAGCAGCCGGGCTGGGGGATTAGAGACCCAGTACTTC.

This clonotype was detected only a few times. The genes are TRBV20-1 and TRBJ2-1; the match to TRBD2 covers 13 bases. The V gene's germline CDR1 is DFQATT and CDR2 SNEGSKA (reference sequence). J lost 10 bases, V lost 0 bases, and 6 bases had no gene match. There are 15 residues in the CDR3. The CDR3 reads CSAREPLAGGVEQFF. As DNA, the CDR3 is TGCAGTGCTAGAGAGCCACTAGCGGGGGGGGTGGAGCAGTTCTTC.

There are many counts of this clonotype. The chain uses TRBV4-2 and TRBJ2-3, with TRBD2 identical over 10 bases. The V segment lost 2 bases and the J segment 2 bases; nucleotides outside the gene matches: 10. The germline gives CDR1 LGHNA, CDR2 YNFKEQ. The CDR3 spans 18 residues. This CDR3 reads CASSQFKLAGGPTDTQYF. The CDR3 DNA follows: TGTGCCAGCAGCCAATTCAAATTAGCGGGAGGCCCCACAGATACGCAGTATTTT.

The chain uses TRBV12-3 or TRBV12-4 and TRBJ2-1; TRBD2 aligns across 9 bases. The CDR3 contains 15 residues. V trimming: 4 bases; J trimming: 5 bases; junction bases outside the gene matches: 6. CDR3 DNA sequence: TGTGCCAGCAGTTATTTAGCGGGAGCGCACAATGAGCAGTTCTTC. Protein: CASSYLAGAHNEQFF.

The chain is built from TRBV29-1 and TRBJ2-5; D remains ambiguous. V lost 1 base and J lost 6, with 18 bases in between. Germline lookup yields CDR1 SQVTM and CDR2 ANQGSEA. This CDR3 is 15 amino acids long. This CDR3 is CSVEVVQFLGKTQYF. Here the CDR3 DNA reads TGCAGCGTTGAAGTTGTACAGTTCCTTGGGAAGACCCAGTACTTC.

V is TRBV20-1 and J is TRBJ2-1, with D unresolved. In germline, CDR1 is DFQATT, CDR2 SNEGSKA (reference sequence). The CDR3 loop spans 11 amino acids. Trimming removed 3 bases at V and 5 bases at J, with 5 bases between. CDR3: CSARSDNEQFF. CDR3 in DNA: TGCAGTGCTAGGTCGGACAATGAGCAGTTCTTC.

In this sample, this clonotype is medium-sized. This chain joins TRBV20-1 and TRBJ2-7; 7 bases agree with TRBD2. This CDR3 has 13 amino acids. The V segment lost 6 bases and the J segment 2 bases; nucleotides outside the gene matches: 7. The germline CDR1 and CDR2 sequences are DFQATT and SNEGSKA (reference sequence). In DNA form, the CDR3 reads TGCAGTGCCAACGAGCGGGAACCCTACGAGCAGTACTTC. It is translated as CSANEREPYEQYF.

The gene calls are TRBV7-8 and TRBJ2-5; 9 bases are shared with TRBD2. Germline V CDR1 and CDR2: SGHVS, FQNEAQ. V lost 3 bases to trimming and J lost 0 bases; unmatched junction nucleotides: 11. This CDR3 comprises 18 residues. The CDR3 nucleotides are TGTGCCAGCAGCTTCCCCCTGATGGTAGCGGGAGACCAAGAGACCCAGTACTTC. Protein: CASSFPLMVAGDQETQYF.

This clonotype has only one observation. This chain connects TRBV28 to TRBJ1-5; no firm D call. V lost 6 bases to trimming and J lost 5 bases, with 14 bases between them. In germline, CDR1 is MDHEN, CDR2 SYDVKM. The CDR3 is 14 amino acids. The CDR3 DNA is TGTGCCAGCAGAATGAACCGAGCGGATCAGCCCCAGCATTTT. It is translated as CASRMNRADQPQHF.